This entry lists 21 T cell receptor beta chains sequenced from one sample in a study of blood T cell repertoires in COVID-19 (TCRdb year 2020). Libraries were made using the immunoSEQ multiplex PCR assay. TCRdb re-hosts the immuneACCESS table, in-frame sequences only. Its copies lack some clones; in the studies checked, an unresolved V gene accounts for under half of them, and the cause for the rest is not known. The sample contains about 480,000 clones, 88% of them found a single time. The top ten hold approximately 2% of the sample. Sequenced sample: PBMCs or T cells enriched from blood (not recorded which). These receptors originate from a woman between 35 and 50 years old who had recovered from COVID-19.

The chain carries TRBV28 and TRBJ1-2; a weak D match, TRBD1 (5 bases). Germline values: CDR1 MDHEN, CDR2 SYDVKM. Between the trimmed V and J ends, which lost 1 base and 8 bases, there was a span of 11 bases. This CDR3 contains 13 residues. The CDR3 bases are TGTGCCAGCAGTTTATTGGGGCGCGAAGGCTACACCTTC. Translated, it gives CASSLLGREGYTF.

J is TRBJ2-2 and V is TRBV29-1, with 7 bases lining up with TRBD1. Germline CDR1 SQVTM, CDR2 ANQGSEA. The CDR3 length is 14 residues. With V trimmed by 5 bases and J by 4 bases, 7 bases remained unmatched. In DNA form, the CDR3 reads TGCAGCGTTTCCGGGACAGCGTTCACCGGGGAGCTGTTTTTT. Translation: CSVSGTAFTGELFF.

V and J are TRBV3-1 (or the pseudogene TRBV3-2) and TRBJ2-1; 9 bases are a match to TRBD2. This CDR3 has 13 amino acids. V lost 8 bases and J lost 7; bases outside the gene matches: 6. From germline, CDR1 is LGHDT and CDR2 YNNKEL (reference sequence). Here the CDR3 DNA reads TGTGCCAGCGGGGGCGGGAGGGTTAATGAGCAGTTCTTC. As protein: CASGGGRVNEQFF.

As to this clone: The junction does not match germline at one end; this may be a read error. V is TRBV6-2 or TRBV6-3 and J is TRBJ2-7, with a weak D call TRBD2 (5 bases). The CDR3 sequence is 14 residues long. Germline loops: CDR1 MNHEY, CDR2 SVGEGT. The CDR3 coding sequence is TGTGCCAGCAGTTACTCGTCCTGGGGAGATACGGCGCACTTC. Its protein is CASSYSSWGDTAHF.

The chain employs TRBV24-1 and TRBJ2-2; unclear D gene. The CDR3 sequence is 15 residues long. Trimming cost V 3 bases and J 1 base, with 8 bases left between them. Germline V gives CDR1 KGHDR, CDR2 SFDVKD. CDR3 amino acids: CATSDTRRNTGELFF. The CDR3 bases are TGTGCCACCAGTGATACAAGGAGGAACACCGGGGAGCTGTTTTTT.

The chain carries TRBV14 and TRBJ1-2; tentative D call: TRBD1 (5 bases). This CDR3 is built from 14 residues. CDR1 and CDR2 (germline): SGHDN, FVKESK. The germline V and J ends were trimmed by 0 bases and 2 bases, with 7 bases remaining between them. The CDR3: CASSQDRVNYGYTF. The CDR3, as DNA: TGTGCCAGCAGCCAAGACAGGGTCAACTATGGCTACACCTTC.

CDR3 sequence (DNA): TGTGCCAGCAGCATCCTGCCGAGCAGGGGAACTGAAGCTTTCTTT. This encodes CASSILPSRGTEAFF. V usage is TRBV7-2 and J usage is TRBJ1-1; a weak D match, TRBD1 (6 bases). Germline assignment: CDR1 SGHTA and CDR2 FQGNSA. V lost 5 bases, J lost 5 bases, and 18 bases lay in between. CDR3 length: 15 amino acids.

The genes are TRBV11-2 and TRBJ2-2; D call uncertain. The length of the CDR3 is 15 residues. V lost 0 bases, J lost 6 bases, and 11 bases lay in between. Germline lookup yields CDR1 SGHAT and CDR2 FQNNGV. CDR3 nucleotide sequence: TGTGCCAGCAGCTTAGAAGCGAAGCCCCCCGGGGAGCTGTTTTTT. It translates to CASSLEAKPPGELFF.

CDR3 in amino acids: CASSLFGGDNEQFF. In nucleotides, the CDR3 is TGCGCCAGCAGTTTGTTTGGCGGGGACAATGAGCAGTTCTTC. This chain links TRBV5-1 with TRBJ2-1; D is possibly TRBD2 (6 bases). Per germline, CDR1 SGHRS and CDR2 YFSETQ. The CDR3 consists of 14 residues. Trimming stripped 5 bases from V and 5 bases from J, with 14 bases between.

V usage is TRBV10-2 and J usage is TRBJ2-3, with 7 bases aligning to TRBD2. CDR1 WSHSY and CDR2 SAAADI come from the germline V gene. V was pared by 6 bases and J by 2 bases, with 26 bases of the junction left unmatched. CDR3 length: 21 residues. Here the CDR3 reads CASRRALRMDWRETNTDTQYF. DNA for the CDR3: TGCGCCAGCAGGCGGGCTCTGCGGATGGATTGGCGGGAGACCAACACAGATACGCAGTATTTT.

The chain joins TRBV7-2 to TRBJ2-7; TRBD2 matches at 16 bases. Germline V gene sequence: CDR1 SGHTA, CDR2 FQGNSA. V lost 5 bases to trimming and J lost 3 bases; unmatched junction nucleotides: 4. This CDR3 spans 16 amino acids. The CDR3 reads CASSPGTSGRGYEQYF. The CDR3 DNA reads TGTGCCAGCAGCCCTGGGACTAGCGGGAGGGGCTACGAGCAGTACTTC.

The V gene is TRBV7-2, the J gene TRBJ1-5; D perhaps matches TRBD1 (6 bases). Trimming took 2 bases from V and 3 from J, leaving 14 bases between them. The CDR3 has 16 amino acids. Germline CDR1 and CDR2: SGHTA and FQGNSA. CDR3 sequence reads: CASSLHTGTPNQPQHF. The CDR3 bases are TGTGCCAGCAGCTTACACACCGGGACACCCAATCAGCCCCAGCATTTT.

The V and J genes are TRBV19 and TRBJ1-5; no clear D. The CDR3 spans 13 residues. Looked up from germline, CDR1 is LNHDA and CDR2 is SQIVND (reference sequence). V lost 5 bases to trimming and J lost 8 bases, with 13 bases between them. The CDR3 DNA is TGTGCCAGTAGTCCTCCCCCCTCTGAGCCCCAGCATTTT. It yields the protein CASSPPPSEPQHF.

In this sample, this clone turned up a few times. The CDR3 DNA sequence: TGTGCCAGCAGTTACTCTTACAATCAGCCCCAGCATTTT. Translating gives CASSYSYNQPQHF. This chain links TRBV6-5 with TRBJ1-5, with unresolved D. Germline values: CDR1 MNHEY, CDR2 SVGAGI. The CDR3 is 13 amino acids. V was shortened by 0 bases and J by 3 bases, with 3 bases between the two germline ends.

Only one count was recorded for this clone. This rearrangement joins TRBV3-1 (or the pseudogene TRBV3-2) to TRBJ2-5; weak D call: TRBD2 (6 bases). The germline CDR1 and CDR2 sequences are LGHDT and YNNKEL (reference sequence). The CDR3 loop spans 16 amino acids. Deletions cut 1 base from V and 3 bases from J, with 15 bases between. As DNA, the CDR3 is TGTGCCAGCAGCCAAGCATCGGGACTTTTTGAAGAGACCCAGTACTTC. Encoded protein: CASSQASGLFEETQYF.

The chain recombines TRBV7-2 with TRBJ2-5; D gene uncertain. Germline V CDR1 and CDR2: SGHTA, FQGNSA. The V end was cut by 6 bases, the J end by 2 bases, with 13 bases between. This CDR3 has 14 residues. The DNA for the CDR3 is TGTGCCAGCAGTCGCCAGGTTGTACAAGAGACCCAGTACTTC. It codes for CASSRQVVQETQYF.

This rearrangement joins TRBV27 to TRBJ1-5, with D maybe TRBD1 (5 bases). V lost 4 bases and J lost 4, with 11 bases in between. This CDR3 contains 14 residues. Germline CDR1 and CDR2: MNHEY and SMNVEV (reference sequence). The CDR3 DNA reads TGTGCCAGCAGTTATAAACGGGGGAATCAGCCCCAGCATTTT. It encodes CASSYKRGNQPQHF.

This clone came up once. V usage is TRBV11-3 and J usage is TRBJ1-1; 7 nucleotides line up with TRBD1. CDR3 length equals 13 residues. Germline V gene sequence: CDR1 SGHNT, CDR2 YENEEA. V trimming: 5 bases; J trimming: 5 bases; junction bases outside the gene matches: 5. The CDR3 DNA reads as TGTGCCAGCAGCCTGGGACAGCTGACTGAAGCTTTCTTT. It is translated as CASSLGQLTEAFF.

The V and J genes are TRBV5-4 and TRBJ2-7; D is unclear. The CDR3 extends over 12 amino acids. CDR1 is SGHNT, CDR2 YYREEE, per germline (reference sequence). V lost 0 bases and J 6 bases, leaving 7 bases between the germline ends. In nucleotides, the CDR3 is TGTGCCAGCAGCTTGGGAGAGTCCGAGCAGTACTTC. This encodes CASSLGESEQYF.

This clone was observed a few times. The chain links TRBV7-2 to TRBJ2-3, with D perhaps matching TRBD1 (6 bases). Germline V gene lookup returns CDR1 SGHTA and CDR2 FQGNSA. V lost 1 base, J lost 6 bases, and 8 bases lay in between. CDR3 length: 13 residues. The chain's CDR3 is CASSLGGHDTQYF. In DNA form, the CDR3 reads TGTGCCAGCAGCTTAGGGGGACATGATACGCAGTATTTT.

This sequence joins TRBV11-3 and TRBJ2-2, with 7 bases that match TRBD2. There are 17 residues in the CDR3. The V gene's germline CDR1 is SGHNT and CDR2 YENEEA. The trim removed 4 bases at V and 1 base at J, leaving 9 bases unmatched. The CDR3 sequence is CASSSPGGRRNTGELFF. The CDR3 DNA follows: TGTGCCAGCAGCTCGCCTGGCGGGAGAAGGAACACCGGGGAGCTGTTTTTT.